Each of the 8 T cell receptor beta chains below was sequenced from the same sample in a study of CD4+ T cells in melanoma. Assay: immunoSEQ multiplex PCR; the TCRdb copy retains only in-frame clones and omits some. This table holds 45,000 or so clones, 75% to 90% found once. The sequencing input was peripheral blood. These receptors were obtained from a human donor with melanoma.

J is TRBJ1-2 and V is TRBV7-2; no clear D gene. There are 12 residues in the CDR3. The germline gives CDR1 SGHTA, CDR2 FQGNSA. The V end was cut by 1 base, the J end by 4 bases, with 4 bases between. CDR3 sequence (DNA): TGTGCCAGCAGCTTAGTGGGCTATGGCTACACCTTC. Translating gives CASSLVGYGYTF.

The CDR3 DNA sequence: TGTGCCAGCAGCTTGGGACAGGGAGGGGTAAATGAAAAACTGTTTTTT. Translating gives CASSLGQGGVNEKLFF. The chain recombines TRBV7-9 with TRBJ1-4, with 9 positions matching TRBD1. CDR3 length equals 16 residues. V gave up 3 bases and J gave up 5 bases; unmatched junction bases: 7. CDR1 is SEHNR, CDR2 FQNEAQ, per germline (reference sequence).

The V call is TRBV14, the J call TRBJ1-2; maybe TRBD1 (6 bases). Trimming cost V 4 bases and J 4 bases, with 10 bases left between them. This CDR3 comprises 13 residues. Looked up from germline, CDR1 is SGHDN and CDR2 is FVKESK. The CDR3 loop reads CASSLDSTYGYTF. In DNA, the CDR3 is TGTGCCAGCAGCCTGGACAGTACCTATGGCTACACCTTC.

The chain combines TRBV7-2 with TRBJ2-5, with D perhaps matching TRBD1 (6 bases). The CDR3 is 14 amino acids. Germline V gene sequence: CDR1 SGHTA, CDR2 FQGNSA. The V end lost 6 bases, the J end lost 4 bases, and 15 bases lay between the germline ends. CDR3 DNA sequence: TGTGCCAGCAGTCGCGGACAGACGTTAGAGACCCAGTACTTC. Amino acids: CASSRGQTLETQYF.

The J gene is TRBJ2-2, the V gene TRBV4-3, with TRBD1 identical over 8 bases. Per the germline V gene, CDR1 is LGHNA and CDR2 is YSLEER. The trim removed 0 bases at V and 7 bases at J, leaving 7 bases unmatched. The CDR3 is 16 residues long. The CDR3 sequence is CASSQDPGQVGGELFF. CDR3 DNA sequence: TGCGCCAGCAGCCAAGATCCGGGACAGGTCGGCGGGGAGCTGTTTTTT.

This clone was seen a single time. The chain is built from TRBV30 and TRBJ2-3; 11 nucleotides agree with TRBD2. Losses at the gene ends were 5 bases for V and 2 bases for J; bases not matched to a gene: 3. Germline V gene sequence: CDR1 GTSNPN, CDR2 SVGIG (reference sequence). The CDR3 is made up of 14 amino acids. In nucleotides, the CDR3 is TGTGCCTGGCGGACTAGCGGGTCCACAGATACGCAGTATTTT. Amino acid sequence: CAWRTSGSTDTQYF.

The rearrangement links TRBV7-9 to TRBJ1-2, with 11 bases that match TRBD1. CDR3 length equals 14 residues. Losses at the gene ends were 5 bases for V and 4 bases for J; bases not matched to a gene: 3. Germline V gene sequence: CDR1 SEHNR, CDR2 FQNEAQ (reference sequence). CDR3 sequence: CASSRGQGGYGYTF. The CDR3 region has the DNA TGTGCCAGCAGCCGGGGACAGGGGGGCTATGGCTACACCTTC. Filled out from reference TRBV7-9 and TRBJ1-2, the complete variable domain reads DTGVSQNPRHKITKRGQNVTFRCDPISEHNRLYWYRQTLGQGPEFLTYFQNEAQLEKSRLLSDRFSAERPKGSFSTLEIQRTEQGDSAMYLCASSRGQGGYGYTFGSGTRLTVV.

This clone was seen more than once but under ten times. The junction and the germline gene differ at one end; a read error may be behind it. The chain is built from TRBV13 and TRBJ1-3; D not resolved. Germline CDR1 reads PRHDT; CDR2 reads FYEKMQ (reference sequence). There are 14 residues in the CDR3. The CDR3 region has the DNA TGTGCCAGCAGCTTAGCGGCAGCAGAGGGCATTACAAATTTT. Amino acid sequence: CASSLAAAEGITNF. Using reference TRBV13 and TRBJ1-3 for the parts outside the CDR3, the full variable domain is AAGVIQSPRHLIKEKRETATLKCYPIPRHDTVYWYQQGPGQDPQFLISFYEKMQSDKGSIPDRFSAQQFSDYHSELNMSSLELGDSALYFCASSLAAAEGITNFGEGSWLTVV.